This T cell receptor beta chain was recorded in a study of CD8+ T cells in alopecia areata. Study summary: The study gave tofacitinib for 6 to 18 months, then 6 months off drug.

Germline loops: CDR1 DFQATT, CDR2 SNEGSKA (reference sequence). Trimming took off 3 bases at V and 7 bases at J, with 7 bases between the two ends. The CDR3 length is 11 residues. Sorting from PBMCs produced CD4+ and CD8+ T cells. Sequencing used cDNA as its template, made by extracting RNA and reverse transcribing it. Sequencing was performed with immunoSEQ multiplex PCR; in TCRdb, only in-frame clones are kept and a portion is missing. The sample lists some 180,000 clones; around 63% were seen once. The receptor was derived from a human donor with alopecia areata. Sequences were derived from CD4+ T cells sorted from blood, sampled at week 0. The chain recombines TRBV20-1 with TRBJ2-1; D call uncertain. The CDR3 region has the DNA TGCAGTGCTAGTCGGGTTAATGAGCAGTTCTTC. This translates into CSASRVNEQFF.